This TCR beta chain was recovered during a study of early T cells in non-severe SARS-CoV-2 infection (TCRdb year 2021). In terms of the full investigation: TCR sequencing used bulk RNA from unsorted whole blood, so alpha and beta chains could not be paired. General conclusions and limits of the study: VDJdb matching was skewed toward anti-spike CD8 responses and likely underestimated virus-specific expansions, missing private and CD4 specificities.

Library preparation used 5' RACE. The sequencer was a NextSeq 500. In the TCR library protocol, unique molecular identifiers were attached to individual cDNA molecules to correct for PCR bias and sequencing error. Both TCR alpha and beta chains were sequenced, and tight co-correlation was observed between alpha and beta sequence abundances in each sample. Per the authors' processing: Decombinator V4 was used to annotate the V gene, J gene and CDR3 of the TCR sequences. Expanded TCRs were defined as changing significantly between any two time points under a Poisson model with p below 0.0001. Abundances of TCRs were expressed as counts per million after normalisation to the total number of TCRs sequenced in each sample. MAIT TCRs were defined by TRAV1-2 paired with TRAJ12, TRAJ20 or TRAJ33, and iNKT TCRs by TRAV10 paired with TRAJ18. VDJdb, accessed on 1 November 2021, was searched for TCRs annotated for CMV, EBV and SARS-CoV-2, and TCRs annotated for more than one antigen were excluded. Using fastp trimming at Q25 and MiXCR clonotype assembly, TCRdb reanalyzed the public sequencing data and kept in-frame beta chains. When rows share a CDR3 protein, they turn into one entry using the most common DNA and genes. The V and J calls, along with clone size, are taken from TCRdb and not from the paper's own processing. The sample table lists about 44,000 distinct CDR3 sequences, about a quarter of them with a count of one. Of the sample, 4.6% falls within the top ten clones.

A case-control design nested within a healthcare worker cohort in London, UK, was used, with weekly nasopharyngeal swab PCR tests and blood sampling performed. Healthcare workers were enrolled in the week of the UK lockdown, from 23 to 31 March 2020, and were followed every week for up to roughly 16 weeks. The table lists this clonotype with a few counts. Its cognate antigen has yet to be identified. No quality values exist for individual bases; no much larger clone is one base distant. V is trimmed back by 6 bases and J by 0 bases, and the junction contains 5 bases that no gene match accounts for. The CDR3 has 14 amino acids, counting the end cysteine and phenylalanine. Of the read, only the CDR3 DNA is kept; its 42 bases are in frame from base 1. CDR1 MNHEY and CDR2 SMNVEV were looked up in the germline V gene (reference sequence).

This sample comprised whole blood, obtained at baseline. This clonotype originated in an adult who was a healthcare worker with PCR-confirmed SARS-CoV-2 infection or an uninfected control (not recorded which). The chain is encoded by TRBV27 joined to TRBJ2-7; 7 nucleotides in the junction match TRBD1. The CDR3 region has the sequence CASSPGGSSYEQYF. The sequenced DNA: TGTGCCAGCAGCCCAGGGGGAAGCTCCTACGAGCAGTACTTC.